A single sample gave rise to the 24 T cell receptor beta chains below, sequenced in a study of identifying expanded T cells in peripheral blood. The assay was immunoSEQ multiplex PCR, and TCRdb's table has in-frame clones only and misses some. The data hold 100,000 or so clones, with roughly 89% observed a single time. The material sequenced was blood. The receptors shown here come from a person aged 18-69 years in good health.

The chain combines TRBV5-1 with TRBJ1-2; 7 positions match TRBD1. CDR1 is SGHRS and CDR2 is YFSETQ in the germline V gene. Trimming removed 4 bases from V and 0 bases from J; junction bases left unmatched: 6. The CDR3 runs to 15 residues. CDR3 coding DNA: TGCGCCAGCAGCCCTAGGGACAGCACTAACTATGGCTACACCTTC. Protein: CASSPRDSTNYGYTF.

The chain combines TRBV5-1 with TRBJ2-7; 7 positions agree with TRBD1. The CDR3 has 14 residues. CDR1 is SGHRS and CDR2 is YFSETQ in the germline V gene. V was clipped by 6 bases and J by 5 bases; unmatched bases: 11. This chain's CDR3 is CASNRDSRRDEQYF. CDR3 DNA: TGCGCCAGCAATCGGGACAGCAGAAGGGACGAGCAGTACTTC.

There are a few counts of this clone. The chain recombines TRBV18 with TRBJ2-7; 7 bases align to TRBD1. The ends lost 6 bases at V and 5 bases at J; junction bases unmatched: 7. This CDR3 comprises 13 residues. Germline V gene data show CDR1 as KGHSH and CDR2 as LQKENI. For the CDR3, the DNA is TGTGCCAGCTCCTACCCTGGACAGGACGAGCAGTACTTC. Residues: CASSYPGQDEQYF.

V usage is TRBV30 and J usage is TRBJ1-4; TRBD1 is a possible D gene (5 bases). The CDR3 length is 15 residues. Germline loops: CDR1 GTSNPN, CDR2 SVGIG (reference sequence). V lost 0 bases to trimming and J lost 7 bases, with 15 bases between them. CDR3 amino acids: CAWSVRLGVFEKLFF. As DNA, the CDR3 is TGTGCCTGGAGTGTACGCTTGGGGGTGTTTGAAAAACTGTTTTTT.

This clone was recorded a few times. The sample holds other DNA sequences that translate to the same CDR3. The CDR3 nucleotides are TGCGCCAGCAGCCAAGAAACCGGTTCCCTTAATTCACCCCTCCACTTT. It is translated as CASSQETGSLNSPLHF. The rearrangement joins TRBV4-3 to TRBJ1-6; D is ambiguous. The CDR3 is 16 residues long. Germline V gene lookup returns CDR1 LGHNA and CDR2 YSLEER. Trimming removed 0 bases at V and 6 bases at J, with 12 bases between.

V usage is TRBV5-6 and J usage is TRBJ1-1; D is perhaps TRBD1 (6 bases). V was shortened by 3 bases and J by 3 bases, with 12 bases between the two germline ends. This CDR3 spans 14 amino acids. Germline V CDR1 and CDR2: SGHDT, YYEEEE. The CDR3 region has the DNA TGTGCCAGCAGCTGGTGGACAGCCGACACTGAAGCTTTCTTT. Amino acid sequence: CASSWWTADTEAFF.

This chain connects TRBV5-5 to TRBJ1-5, with D perhaps matching TRBD1 (6 bases). V lost 1 base and J lost 2, with 16 bases in between. The CDR3 contains 17 residues. Germline CDR1 reads SGHKS; CDR2 reads YYEKEE (reference sequence). CDR3 loop: CASSLIKGDWGNQPQHF. The CDR3 DNA reads as TGTGCCAGCAGCTTGATAAAGGGGGACTGGGGCAATCAGCCCCAGCATTTT.

This chain uses TRBV7-9 with TRBJ2-3, with TRBD2 matching over 13 bases. In germline, CDR1 is SEHNR, CDR2 FQNEAQ (reference sequence). With 5 bases clipped from V and 6 bases from J, the junction kept 11 bases outside the gene matches. This CDR3 spans 17 amino acids. CDR3 amino acids: CASSTGLAGFFGDTQYF. The DNA for the CDR3 is TGTGCCAGCAGCACGGGACTAGCGGGGTTCTTTGGGGATACGCAGTATTTT. Based on the CDR3 plus reference TRBV7-9 and TRBJ2-3, the full variable domain is DTGVSQNPRHKITKRGQNVTFRCDPISEHNRLYWYRQTLGQGPEFLTYFQNEAQLEKSRLLSDRFSAERPKGSFSTLEIQRTEQGDSAMYLCASSTGLAGFFGDTQYFGPGTRLTVL.

The V and J genes are TRBV9 and TRBJ2-1; D may be TRBD1 or TRBD2 (5 bases each). The CDR3 runs 15 residues. Germline loops: CDR1 SGDLS, CDR2 YYNGEE. Trimming removed 4 bases at V and 4 bases at J, with 15 bases between. The DNA for the CDR3 is TGTGCCAGCAGCCCTTCCGGGACCTCTTACAATGAGCAGTTCTTC. This codes for CASSPSGTSYNEQFF.

V usage is TRBV6-5 and J usage is TRBJ2-7; 11 bases agree with TRBD1. The CDR3 spans 12 residues. The germline CDR1 and CDR2 sequences are MNHEY and SVGAGI. Trimming at V came to 7 bases and at J to 6 bases, leaving 2 bases not matched to a gene. The CDR3 sequence is CASNGQGAEQYF. For the CDR3, the DNA is TGTGCCAGCAATGGACAGGGGGCCGAGCAGTACTTC.

The chain is built from TRBV11-2 and TRBJ2-7; 9 bases map to TRBD2. With 3 bases clipped from V and 3 bases from J, the junction kept 9 bases outside the gene matches. CDR1 is SGHAT and CDR2 is FQNNGV in the germline V gene. This CDR3 spans 16 amino acids. DNA for the CDR3: TGTGCCAGCAGCTTCTTAGCGGGGGCGACCTACTACGAGCAGTACTTC. Its translation: CASSFLAGATYYEQYF.

This sequence joins TRBV7-8 and TRBJ1-4; D is ambiguous. From germline, CDR1 is SGHVS and CDR2 FQNEAQ. The CDR3 is 17 amino acids. V was shortened by 1 base and J by 7 bases, with 19 bases between the two germline ends. The CDR3 DNA sequence: TGTGCCAGCAGCTTAGTAAAGGGTGCCTGGACCCCTGAAAAACTGTTTTTT. Its protein is CASSLVKGAWTPEKLFF.

The rearrangement uses TRBV12-5 and TRBJ1-5; D unresolved. This CDR3 region has 14 residues. Germline values: CDR1 LGHNT, CDR2 FRNRAP. V lost 4 bases to trimming and J lost 4 bases, with 11 bases between them. CDR3 sequence (DNA): TGTGCTAGTGGTTCGTTGACACTAAATCAGCCCCAGCATTTT. It is translated as CASGSLTLNQPQHF.

This clone was observed a few times. The V gene is TRBV7-9, the J gene TRBJ1-5, with unresolved D. This CDR3 contains 13 residues. Deletions cut 4 bases from V and 6 bases from J, with 10 bases between. CDR1 is SEHNR, CDR2 FQNEAQ, per germline (reference sequence). The CDR3 region has the DNA TGTGCCAGCAGCTCTACTGTGGGTCAGCCCCAGCATTTT. Protein product: CASSSTVGQPQHF.

The chain links TRBV4-2 to TRBJ2-2; 11 bases fit TRBD2. The CDR3 extends over 15 amino acids. The V gene's germline CDR1 is LGHNA and CDR2 YNFKEQ. The V and J ends lost 7 bases and 3 bases, in that order; junction bases with no gene match: 4. This chain's CDR3 is CASTGTSGYTGELFF. CDR3 in DNA: TGTGCCAGCACCGGGACTAGCGGTTACACCGGGGAGCTGTTTTTT.

The chain couples TRBV9 to TRBJ2-5, with 7 bases identical to TRBD1. Germline V CDR1 and CDR2: SGDLS, YYNGEE. The J segment lost 2 bases and the V segment lost 3 bases, leaving 10 bases of the junction unmatched. CDR3 size: 16 residues. CDR3: CASSGHPGQSQETQYF. The DNA for the CDR3 is TGTGCCAGCAGCGGCCACCCGGGACAGAGTCAAGAGACCCAGTACTTC.

The rearrangement uses TRBV5-1 and TRBJ2-3; 11 nucleotides align to TRBD2. The V segment lost 0 bases and the J segment 3 bases; nucleotides outside the gene matches: 3. Germline CDR1 and CDR2: SGHRS and YFSETQ. CDR3 length equals 16 residues. The CDR3 DNA is TGCGCCAGCAGCTTGGGTAGCGGGGGGGCAACAGATACGCAGTATTTT. This codes for CASSLGSGGATDTQYF.

The V call is TRBV4-3, the J call TRBJ1-4; no clear D gene. This CDR3 has 14 residues. The germline CDR1 and CDR2 sequences are LGHNA and YSLEER. V gave up 0 bases and J gave up 5 bases, with 7 bases separating them. This CDR3 reads CASSQDSRNEKLFF. CDR3 coding DNA: TGCGCCAGCAGCCAAGATAGCCGGAATGAAAAACTGTTTTTT.

The rearrangement joins TRBV4-2 to TRBJ1-1; the D gene is possibly TRBD1 (5 bases). V was trimmed by 8 bases and J by 3 bases, leaving 10 bases between them. Per the germline V gene, CDR1 is LGHNA and CDR2 is YNFKEQ. The CDR3 is made up of 12 amino acids. The DNA for the CDR3 is TGTGCCAGCGGGGCCTCCGACACTGAAGCTTTCTTT. Amino acid sequence: CASGASDTEAFF.

The gene calls are TRBV5-4 and TRBJ1-6, with D tentatively TRBD1 (5 bases). Germline V lookup: CDR1 SGHNT, CDR2 YYREEE (reference sequence). This CDR3 region has 17 residues. V lost 0 bases to trimming and J lost 8 bases, with 18 bases between them. CDR3 nucleotides: TGTGCCAGCAGCTTGGGTGTCTCGGGGGGTGTTTATTCACCCCTCCACTTT. Its translation is CASSLGVSGGVYSPLHF.

The chain has TRBV7-9 and TRBJ2-5; D perhaps matches TRBD1 (7 bases). The CDR3 covers 13 residues. Trimming shortened V by 6 bases and J by 5 bases, and 13 bases separated the two germline ends. Germline lookup yields CDR1 SEHNR and CDR2 FQNEAQ (reference sequence). CDR3 residues: CASREQGRETQYF. CDR3 nucleotides: TGTGCCAGCAGAGAACAGGGGAGGGAGACCCAGTACTTC.

J is TRBJ1-2 and V is TRBV7-2; 9 nucleotides match TRBD1. Germline V gene sequence: CDR1 SGHTA, CDR2 FQGNSA. There are 15 residues in the CDR3. Trimming took 4 bases from V and 6 from J; bases not matched to a gene: 9. CDR3 sequence reads: CASSSMTGGVDGYTF. As DNA, the CDR3 is TGTGCCAGCAGCTCAATGACAGGGGGGGTGGATGGCTACACCTTC.

The chain is built from TRBV5-6 and TRBJ1-2; the D is unclear. CDR1 SGHDT and CDR2 YYEEEE come from the germline V gene. Trimming shortened V by 3 bases and J by 5 bases, and 5 bases separated the two germline ends. There are 11 residues in the CDR3. CDR3 bases: TGTGCCAGCAGCTCCTATTATGGCTACACCTTC. Translation: CASSSYYGYTF.

This rearrangement joins TRBV7-2 to TRBJ2-7; TRBD1 is a possible D gene (6 bases). This CDR3 is 14 amino acids long. Germline values: CDR1 SGHTA, CDR2 FQGNSA. V was pared by 2 bases and J by 6 bases, with 14 bases between. CDR3 sequence (DNA): TGTGCCAGCAGCTTACTTATAACAGGGCGCGAGCAGTACTTC. Translated: CASSLLITGREQYF. Full variable domain (missing parts from reference TRBV7-2 and TRBJ2-7): GAGVSQSPSNKVTEKGKDVELRCDPISGHTALYWYRQSLGQGLEFLIYFQGNSAPDKSGLPSDRFSAERTGGSVSTLTIQRTQQEDSAVYLCASSLLITGREQYFGPGTRLTVT.